One and the same sample provided the 14 T cell receptor beta chains below, sequenced in a study of graft-versus-host responses after intestinal transplantation (dated by TCRdb to the early 2020s). These receptors have no identified antigens. The time point label on this specimen signifies: cells obtained before transplantation from donor or recipient. The protocol used for the library was the immunoSEQ multiplex PCR assay. TCRdb provides this immuneACCESS table in a form limited to in-frame rearrangements. Some clones are lacking; in checked studies, under half of them reflect an unresolved V gene, and why the rest are absent is not known. The sample includes 45,000 to 50,000 clones, with around nine tenths observed a single time. The ten largest make up over 2% of the sample. Sequences were derived from unstimulated CD4+ T cells sorted from spleen or lymph node cells, sampled before transplant. These receptors came from a human donor who was the organ donor for an intestinal transplant.

This chain connects TRBV15 to TRBJ1-4; D is unresolved. V was pared by 2 bases and J by 0 bases, with 7 bases between. Germline CDR1 reads LNHNV; CDR2 reads YYDKDF (reference sequence). The CDR3 is 15 residues long. The CDR3 region has the DNA TGTGCCACCAGCAGATTGGGAGCAACTAATGAAAAACTGTTTTTT. Protein sequence: CATSRLGATNEKLFF.

The gene calls are TRBV2 and TRBJ2-7; TRBD2 matches at 9 bases. Germline values: CDR1 SNHLY, CDR2 FYNNEI. Trimming removed 10 bases from V and 4 bases from J; junction bases left unmatched: 11. CDR3 length: 14 amino acids. DNA for the CDR3: TGTGCCATCCTCCAGCCGGGACTAGCATACGAGCAGTACTTC. Translated: CAILQPGLAYEQYF.

J is TRBJ1-5 and V is TRBV19, with 7 bases aligning to TRBD1. Germline assignment: CDR1 LNHDA and CDR2 SQIVND (reference sequence). The length of the CDR3 is 18 residues. V lost 0 bases, J lost 1 base, and 9 bases stayed unmatched. This CDR3 is CASSIEREGAPSNQPQHF. CDR3 bases: TGTGCCAGTAGTATAGAAAGGGAGGGGGCCCCAAGCAATCAGCCCCAGCATTTT.

This clone was counted once. The chain recombines TRBV28 with TRBJ2-7, with 9 bases lining up with TRBD1. This CDR3 region has 12 residues. Trimming removed 3 bases from V and 6 bases from J; junction bases left unmatched: 0. Per the germline V gene, CDR1 is MDHEN and CDR2 is SYDVKM. The CDR3, as DNA: TGTGCCAGCAGTTTGGGACAGGGCGAGCAGTACTTC. Translated, it gives CASSLGQGEQYF.

The chain employs TRBV6-4 and TRBJ2-6; D unresolved. From germline, CDR1 is MRHNA and CDR2 SNTAGT. The ends were cut back, 7 bases at V and 0 bases at J, with 1 base in the middle. The CDR3 runs 12 residues. The CDR3 reads CASISGANVLTF. CDR3 coding DNA: TGTGCCAGCATCTCTGGGGCCAACGTCCTGACTTTC.

This CDR3 reads CASSVQQGNYGYTF. As DNA, the CDR3 is TGTGCCAGTAGTGTACAACAGGGGAACTATGGCTACACCTTC. V usage is TRBV19 and J usage is TRBJ1-2; TRBD1 matches 7 bases. The germline gives CDR1 LNHDA, CDR2 SQIVND (reference sequence). The CDR3 is 14 amino acids. With 5 bases clipped from V and 2 bases from J, the junction kept 5 bases outside the gene matches.

J is TRBJ2-7 and V is TRBV18, with 9 bases that match TRBD2. J gave up 3 bases and V 3 bases, and 6 bases lay outside the gene matches. In germline, CDR1 is KGHSH, CDR2 LQKENI. This CDR3 is built from 15 residues. As DNA, the CDR3 is TGTGCCAGCTCACCTTGGCCTAGCGGGAACTACGAGCAGTACTTC. It encodes CASSPWPSGNYEQYF.

Turning to this clone: Germline and junction disagree at one end, which may indicate a read error. This sequence joins TRBV5-1 and TRBJ1-3; no definite D call. Germline assignment: CDR1 SGHRS and CDR2 YFSETQ. This CDR3 has 11 residues. The CDR3 sequence: CASSLGNTTYF. The CDR3 DNA is TGCGCCAGCAGCTTAGGGAACACCACATATTTT.

V gene TRBV7-9 combines with J gene TRBJ1-1; possibly TRBD1 for D (6 bases). V was pared by 7 bases and J by 2 bases, with 11 bases between. This CDR3 is built from 13 residues. Per the germline V gene, CDR1 is SEHNR and CDR2 is FQNEAQ (reference sequence). CDR3 in DNA: TGTGCCAGCAAACTACAGGGAAACACTGAAGCTTTCTTT. The encoded protein is CASKLQGNTEAFF.

The J gene is TRBJ2-5, the V gene TRBV5-5; the D is unclear. The CDR3 extends over 13 amino acids. Germline loops: CDR1 SGHKS, CDR2 YYEKEE (reference sequence). The V and J ends lost 0 bases and 0 bases respectively, with 3 bases between them. The chain's CDR3 is CASSLGNQETQYF. The CDR3 DNA reads as TGTGCCAGCAGCTTGGGGAACCAAGAGACCCAGTACTTC.

The chain has TRBV6-6 and TRBJ2-3; D remains ambiguous. The CDR3 length is 13 residues. CDR1 is MNHNY and CDR2 is SVGAGI in the germline V gene (reference sequence). The V and J ends lost 6 bases and 0 bases respectively, with 7 bases between them. CDR3 coding DNA: TGTGCCAGCAGAAAGGTTAGCACAGATACGCAGTATTTT. Protein product: CASRKVSTDTQYF.

This rearrangement joins TRBV25-1 to TRBJ2-5, with TRBD2 matching over 14 bases. This CDR3 region has 16 residues. The germline CDR1 and CDR2 sequences are MGHDK and SYGVNS. V dropped 3 bases and J dropped 1; count of bases not matched to a gene: 1. CDR3 nucleotides: TGTGCCAGCAGTGAGACTAGCGGGAGGGTCCAAGAGACCCAGTACTTC. This gives the protein CASSETSGRVQETQYF.

CDR3 protein: CASSSGPSGNTIYF. In DNA form, the CDR3 reads TGCGCCAGCAGCTCGGGTCCCTCTGGAAACACCATATATTTT. The V gene is TRBV5-1, the J gene TRBJ1-3; the D is unclear. CDR3 length equals 14 residues. V was clipped by 3 bases and J by 0 bases, with 7 bases between them. Germline-derived CDR1 and CDR2 are SGHRS and YFSETQ. Full variable domain (remainder filled in from reference TRBV5-1 and TRBJ1-3): KAGVTQTPRYLIKTRGQQVTLSCSPISGHRSVSWYQQTPGQGLQFLFEYFSETQRNKGNFPGRFSGRQFSNSRSEMNVSTLELGDSALYLCASSSGPSGNTIYFGEGSWLTVV.

This chain connects TRBV28 to TRBJ2-3; the match to TRBD2 covers 11 bases. Trimming took 3 bases from V and 6 from J; bases not matched to a gene: 8. The CDR3 runs to 16 residues. Per the germline V gene, CDR1 is MDHEN and CDR2 is SYDVKM. Here the CDR3 reads CASSFKSSGRSDTQYF. For the CDR3, the DNA is TGTGCCAGCAGTTTTAAGTCTAGCGGGAGGAGTGATACGCAGTATTTT.